A single sample gave rise to the 27 T cell receptor beta chains below, sequenced in a study of radiotherapy plus CTLA-4 blockade in lung cancer. The assay was immunoSEQ multiplex PCR, and TCRdb's table has in-frame clones only and misses some. Of roughly 75,000 clones listed, around 79% were seen once; the top ten hold about 20%. The material sequenced was peripheral blood, taken from a patient treated with radiotherapy plus ipilimumab. Source of these receptors: a human donor with non-small cell lung cancer whose response to radiotherapy plus ipilimumab could not be evaluated. Some clones in this sample may be carry-over from other donors' samples.

V is TRBV7-2 and J is TRBJ2-3; 11 nucleotides line up with TRBD1. There are 16 residues in the CDR3. Trimming cost V 3 bases and J 10 bases; bases outside gene matches: 12. Germline CDR1 SGHTA, CDR2 FQGNSA. The CDR3 loop is CASSFRPGQGEVAQYF. The DNA for the CDR3 is TGTGCCAGCAGCTTCAGGCCGGGACAGGGGGAAGTGGCGCAGTATTTT.

J is TRBJ2-7 and V is TRBV18; the match to TRBD2 covers 7 bases. V was pared by 5 bases and J by 0 bases, with 4 bases of the junction left unmatched. Germline lookup yields CDR1 KGHSH and CDR2 LQKENI. The CDR3 is 14 residues long. DNA of the CDR3: TGTGCCAGCTCAGGGGAGGGCAGCTCCTACGAGCAGTACTTC. Amino acid sequence: CASSGEGSSYEQYF.

With respect to this clone: The same CDR3 also results from other DNA sequences found in this sample. The rearrangement links TRBV5-1 to TRBJ2-5; 11 bases match TRBD1. J lost 1 base, V lost 0 bases, and 2 bases had no gene match. CDR1 is SGHRS and CDR2 is YFSETQ in the germline V gene. The CDR3 spans 16 residues. The CDR3 region has the DNA TGCGCCAGCAGCTTGGGGGGGACAGGGGGCCAAGAGACCCAGTACTTC. It translates to CASSLGGTGGQETQYF.

This rearrangement joins TRBV5-1 to TRBJ2-7; 9 bases align to TRBD1. The CDR3 covers 12 residues. Germline V gives CDR1 SGHRS, CDR2 YFSETQ. Trimming took 8 bases from V and 2 from J; bases not matched to a gene: 2. DNA of the CDR3: TGCGCCAGTGGGGACAGGGCCTACGAGCAGTACTTC. Residues: CASGDRAYEQYF. The whole variable domain, remainder taken from reference TRBV5-1 and TRBJ2-7, is KAGVTQTPRYLIKTRGQQVTLSCSPISGHRSVSWYQQTPGQGLQFLFEYFSETQRNKGNFPGRFSGRQFSNSRSEMNVSTLELGDSALYLCASGDRAYEQYFGPGTRLTVT.

The chain employs TRBV28 and TRBJ1-4, with D perhaps matching TRBD1 (5 bases). The CDR3 is made up of 15 amino acids. The V end lost 5 bases, the J end lost 5 bases, and 15 bases lay between the germline ends. The germline V gene encodes CDR1 MDHEN and CDR2 SYDVKM. CDR3 DNA sequence: TGTGCCAGCAGTCCCGGGGGAGGAACAAATGAAAAACTGTTTTTT. The encoded protein is CASSPGGGTNEKLFF. The full variable domain, in which reference TRBV28 and TRBJ1-4 provide the parts outside the CDR3, is DVKVTQSSRYLVKRTGEKVFLECVQDMDHENMFWYRQDPGLGLRLIYFSYDVKMKEKGDIPEGYSVSREKKERFSLILESASTNQTSMYLCASSPGGGTNEKLFFGSGTQLSVL.

This clone turned up a few times. This chain links TRBV7-3 with TRBJ1-1, with 9 positions matching TRBD1. The CDR3 spans 15 residues. Trimming at V came to 5 bases and at J to 1 base, leaving 5 bases not matched to a gene. The germline V gene has CDR1 SGHTA and CDR2 FQGTGA. CDR3 in DNA: TGTGCCAGCAGCCTCACGACAGGGGGGAACACTGAAGCTTTCTTT. This codes for CASSLTTGGNTEAFF.

The genes are TRBV29-1 and TRBJ2-6; TRBD2 aligns across 8 bases. The germline V gene has CDR1 SQVTM and CDR2 ANQGSEA. With 7 bases clipped from V and 4 bases from J, the junction kept 3 bases outside the gene matches. CDR3 length: 13 residues. CDR3 loop: CSAREGGANVLTF. CDR3 nucleotide sequence: TGCAGCGCCCGGGAGGGGGGGGCCAACGTCCTGACTTTC.

The rearrangement links TRBV14 to TRBJ2-5; D remains ambiguous. This CDR3 has 11 residues. Germline V gene sequence: CDR1 SGHDN, CDR2 FVKESK. Trimming took off 0 bases at V and 11 bases at J, with 7 bases between the two ends. Here the CDR3 DNA reads TGTGCCAGCAGCCAAGAAATAACTCAGTACTTC. Translation gives CASSQEITQYF.

The CDR3 region has the DNA TGTGCCAGCGGTAGAGGGGACAGCCAAGAGACCCAGTACTTC. Residues: CASGRGDSQETQYF. This chain links TRBV7-2 with TRBJ2-5, with 7 positions matching TRBD1. The trim removed 8 bases at V and 1 base at J, leaving 7 bases unmatched. The CDR3 contains 14 residues. Germline assignment: CDR1 SGHTA and CDR2 FQGNSA.

The rearrangement uses TRBV9 and TRBJ1-4; TRBD1 agrees at 8 bases. The junction had 9 bases not matched to a gene; V was cut back by 3 bases and J by 8 bases. There are 15 residues in the CDR3. Germline V CDR1 and CDR2: SGDLS, YYNGEE. For the CDR3, the DNA is TGTGCCAGCAGCGCGATGGGACAGGTGAAGGAAAAACTGTTTTTT. It translates to CASSAMGQVKEKLFF.

V is TRBV7-2 and J is TRBJ2-7; 8 bases match TRBD1. The V and J ends lost 5 bases and 4 bases, in that order; junction bases with no gene match: 7. This CDR3 spans 14 amino acids. Germline loops: CDR1 SGHTA, CDR2 FQGNSA. CDR3 DNA: TGTGCCAGCAGCCCGAGCCAGGGGGCTTACGAGCAGTACTTC. This sequence encodes CASSPSQGAYEQYF.

The chain carries TRBV5-1 and TRBJ2-3, with 7 bases fitting TRBD2. CDR1 and CDR2 from the germline V gene are SGHRS and YFSETQ. This CDR3 region has 16 residues. With V trimmed by 4 bases and J by 2 bases, 10 bases remained unmatched. The CDR3, as DNA: TGCGCCAGCAGCCTTTCCCCCGGGGGGTCCACAGATACGCAGTATTTT. It yields the protein CASSLSPGGSTDTQYF.

The chain is built from TRBV5-6 and TRBJ2-5; 10 bases are shared with TRBD1. Germline CDR1 SGHDT, CDR2 YYEEEE. This CDR3 has 14 amino acids. V lost 3 bases, J lost 4 bases, and 3 bases stayed unmatched. CDR3 residues: CASSSRTGGETQYF. Written as DNA, the CDR3 is TGTGCCAGCAGCTCAAGGACAGGGGGAGAGACCCAGTACTTC.

The V call is TRBV7-9, the J call TRBJ1-1; 8 positions agree with TRBD1. The CDR3 sequence is 13 residues long. Germline values: CDR1 SEHNR, CDR2 FQNEAQ (reference sequence). The V gene end was trimmed by 7 bases and the J gene end by 6 bases; junction bases not matched to a gene: 7. The CDR3 DNA is TGTGCCAGCATGCAGGGGGCGCGCCCTGAAGCTTTCTTT. This encodes CASMQGARPEAFF. Full variable domain (rest looked up from reference TRBV7-9 and TRBJ1-1): DTGVSQNPRHKITKRGQNVTFRCDPISEHNRLYWYRQTLGQGPEFLTYFQNEAQLEKSRLLSDRFSAERPKGSFSTLEIQRTEQGDSAMYLCASMQGARPEAFFGQGTRLTVV.

V and J are TRBV2 and TRBJ2-5, with D possibly TRBD2 on 7 matching bases. The CDR3 has 16 amino acids. The germline V gene encodes CDR1 SNHLY and CDR2 FYNNEI. Between the trimmed V and J ends, which lost 7 bases and 1 base, there was a span of 19 bases. CDR3: CASTRGGRVGQETQYF. The CDR3 coding sequence is TGTGCCAGCACAAGAGGGGGGAGGGTTGGCCAAGAGACCCAGTACTTC.

The chain is built from TRBV11-2 and TRBJ1-6, with TRBD1 as a possible D gene (6 bases). The V and J ends lost 5 bases and 7 bases respectively, with 18 bases between them. Germline V gives CDR1 SGHAT, CDR2 FQNNGV. The CDR3 length is 16 residues. The CDR3 here is CASSLTSGQGNSPLHF. The CDR3 DNA follows: TGTGCCAGCAGCCTTACCTCAGGGCAGGGGAATTCACCCCTCCACTTT.

This clone has just a few counts. The J gene is TRBJ2-6, the V gene TRBV19; a possible D gene is TRBD2 (5 bases). The germline V gene encodes CDR1 LNHDA and CDR2 SQIVND (reference sequence). Trimming took 5 bases from V and 0 from J, leaving 5 bases between them. The CDR3 runs 14 residues. The CDR3 DNA reads TGTGCCAGTAGTCGGGGCTCTGGGGCCAACGTCCTGACTTTC. Translation gives CASSRGSGANVLTF.

This clone was seen a few times. The chain carries TRBV7-9 and TRBJ2-1; 7 nucleotides agree with TRBD2. Germline trimming cut 2 bases from V and 4 bases from J; bases unmatched to any gene: 5. This CDR3 has 15 residues. The germline CDR1 and CDR2 sequences are SEHNR and FQNEAQ (reference sequence). The DNA for the CDR3 is TGTGCCAGCAGCTTAACAGCGGGGAGGTACAATGAGCAGTTCTTC. This codes for CASSLTAGRYNEQFF.

This chain joins TRBV5-1 and TRBJ1-3; tentatively, D is TRBD1 (5 bases). Germline V lookup: CDR1 SGHRS, CDR2 YFSETQ. There are 15 residues in the CDR3. V was trimmed by 3 bases and J by 1 base, leaving 11 bases between them. The CDR3 DNA follows: TGCGCCAGCAGCTCGGGACTCCGATCTGGAAACACCATATATTTT. As protein: CASSSGLRSGNTIYF.

CDR3 sequence (DNA): TGCGCCAGCAGCCCGGGACTTCAAGAGACCCAGTACTTC. Its protein product is CASSPGLQETQYF. The rearrangement uses TRBV5-1 and TRBJ2-5, with D possibly being TRBD2 (6 bases). Germline CDR1 SGHRS, CDR2 YFSETQ. This CDR3 spans 13 amino acids. V was pared by 4 bases and J by 2 bases, with 9 bases between.

This clone was counted a single time. The V and J genes are TRBV7-9 and TRBJ2-2; perhaps TRBD2 as D (5 bases). Deletions cut 6 bases from V and 7 bases from J, with 12 bases between. This CDR3 spans 13 amino acids. Germline assignment: CDR1 SEHNR and CDR2 FQNEAQ (reference sequence). CDR3 bases: TGTGCCAGCAGTGGACTTATGATCGGGGAGCTGTTTTTT. Translated: CASSGLMIGELFF.

The chain combines TRBV6-1 with TRBJ1-6, with 8 positions matching TRBD1. CDR1 is MNHNS and CDR2 is SASEGT in the germline V gene. V dropped 6 bases and J dropped 4; count of bases not matched to a gene: 2. CDR3 size: 14 residues. The CDR3 sequence: CASRQGDYNSPLHF. The CDR3 nucleotides read TGTGCCAGCAGACAGGGGGATTATAATTCACCCCTCCACTTT.

The CDR3 reads CASGIGTGGNEQFF. The CDR3 coding sequence is TGTGCCAGCGGAATTGGGACAGGGGGGAATGAGCAGTTCTTC. This chain connects TRBV6-5 to TRBJ2-1; 11 bases fit TRBD1. V lost 8 bases to trimming and J lost 7 bases; unmatched junction nucleotides: 7. The CDR3 covers 14 residues. Germline CDR1 reads MNHEY; CDR2 reads SVGAGI.

J is TRBJ1-3 and V is TRBV9; 8 nucleotides align to TRBD1. The CDR3 is made up of 16 amino acids. Losses at the gene ends were 2 bases for V and 0 bases for J; bases not matched to a gene: 4. Germline loops: CDR1 SGDLS, CDR2 YYNGEE. The CDR3 loop reads CASSVGTGLSGNTIYF. For the CDR3, the DNA is TGTGCCAGCAGCGTGGGGACAGGCCTCTCTGGAAACACCATATATTTT.

The chain uses TRBV4-1 and TRBJ2-2; 8 bases map to TRBD2. The CDR3 length is 17 residues. With 0 bases clipped from V and 5 bases from J, the junction kept 8 bases outside the gene matches. Germline V gives CDR1 MGHRA, CDR2 YSYEKL. CDR3 bases: TGCGCCAGCAGCCAAGAGGCAGCGGGGGCGGGAACCGGGGAGCTGTTTTTT. Translating it yields CASSQEAAGAGTGELFF.

This chain connects TRBV2 to TRBJ1-2, with 10 bases that match TRBD1. The germline CDR1 and CDR2 sequences are SNHLY and FYNNEI. This CDR3 spans 16 amino acids. The V and J ends lost 7 bases and 0 bases, in that order; junction bases with no gene match: 8. The CDR3 bases are TGTGCCAGCAAGATGATGGGGACAGGGGCTAACTATGGCTACACCTTC. Protein: CASKMMGTGANYGYTF.

The chain links TRBV23-1 to TRBJ1-5; D remains ambiguous. TRBV23-1 is treated as an ORF (open reading frame) with a function not yet certain. The CDR3 is 15 residues long. Trimming removed 1 base at V and 2 bases at J, with 9 bases between. CDR3 loop: CASSQCLMGNQPQHF. For the CDR3, the DNA is TGCGCCAGCAGTCAATGCCTAATGGGCAATCAGCCCCAGCATTTT.